The rows below give T cell receptor beta chains drawn from one sample of a study of blood T cell repertoires in COVID-19. Clones were sequenced by immunoSEQ multiplex PCR, and TCRdb holds only the in-frame ones, with some missing. The table lists about 170,000 clones, more than 75% of them singletons, with approximately 5% in the top ten. Specimen: peripheral blood. The receptors come from a man between 18 and 35 years old with COVID-19, enrolled during active disease. The CDR3 runs from the conserved cysteine through the conserved F or W. The order of the fields is V gene, D gene, clone size, J gene, CDR3 DNA, CDR3 protein. A D gene is named only where the DNA matches it firmly. Some rows mark clone size as missing; the rest say once, few, many or name a class of expanded clone.

>TRBV9|TRBD2|.|TRBJ2-3
TGTGCCAGCAGCGTAGCATCTAGCGGGAGGGACCCAGATACGCAGTATTTT
CASSVASSGRDPDTQYF
>TRBV5-1|TRBD2|.|TRBJ2-1
TGCGCCAGCAGCCCCCGGACTAGCGGGAGCGATGAGCAGTTCTTC
CASSPRTSGSDEQFF
>TRBV27|TRBD2|.|TRBJ2-3
TGTGCCAGCAGTTTGGTAGCGGGGCCCGATACGCAGTATTTT
CASSLVAGPDTQYF
>TRBV7-8|TRBD1|few|TRBJ1-3
TGTGCCAGCAGCATTACAGGGGTCGGTGGAAACACCATATATTTT
CASSITGVGGNTIYF
>TRBV30|TRBD2|.|TRBJ2-5
TGTGCCTGGAGGGGGACTAGGAAAGAGACCCAGTACTTC
CAWRGTRKETQYF
>TRBV11-2|TRBD1|.|TRBJ1-1
TGTGCCAGCAGCTTAGGACAGGGCAGAGCTTTCTTT
CASSLGQGRAFF
>TRBV5-1|TRBD1|.|TRBJ1-1
TGCGCCAGCAGCCATACAGGGGGCGCCCCTGAAGCTTTCTTT
CASSHTGGAPEAFF
>TRBV24-1|TRBD2|.|TRBJ2-1
TGTGCCACCAGTGATACTAGCGGGAGGCCCGCCAGTGAGCAGTTCTTC
CATSDTSGRPASEQFF
>TRBV7-9|TRBD2|.|TRBJ2-2
TGTGCCAGCAGTCCTACTAGCGGCCTGAACACCGGGGAGCTGTTTTTT
CASSPTSGLNTGELFF
>TRBV28|.|.|TRBJ2-1
TGTGCCAGCAGTGGCGGACAGTGGATCTACAATGAGCAGTTCTTC
CASSGGQWIYNEQFF
>TRBV11-1|.|.|TRBJ2-3
TGTGCCAGCAGCTTAGACGGTACGCAGTATTTT
CASSLDGTQYF
>TRBV29-1|TRBD1|.|TRBJ1-1
TGCAGCGTCCCCGGGGGACAGTTTAACACTGAAGCTTTCTTT
CSVPGGQFNTEAFF
>TRBV27|TRBD2|.|TRBJ2-1
TGTGCCAGCAGTTTCGGCGGGGGGGCCTACAATGAGCAGTTCTTC
CASSFGGGAYNEQFF
>TRBV19|TRBD1|.|TRBJ1-5
TGTGCCAGTGGGGACAGGGGAACCAACCGGCCCCAGCATTTT
CASGDRGTNRPQHF
>TRBV19|TRBD1|.|TRBJ2-5
TGTGCCAGTAGCCCGACAGGGGGATTAGAGACCCAGTACTTC
CASSPTGGLETQYF
>TRBV7-9|TRBD1|once|TRBJ1-1
TGTGCCAGCAGCCCGACAGGGGGCGTTACTGAAGCTTTCTTT
CASSPTGGVTEAFF
>TRBV14|TRBD2|.|TRBJ2-7
TGTGCCAGCAGCCAAGGAGCGGGACCTTTCGAGCAGTACTTC
CASSQGAGPFEQYF
>TRBV5-1|.|.|TRBJ1-2
TGCGCCAGCAGCGGAACAGTCAACTATGGCTACACCTTC
CASSGTVNYGYTF
>TRBV7-8|TRBD1|.|TRBJ2-7
TGTGCCAGCAGCGGATCTCGGACAGGGGTGGGCGAGCAGTACTTC
CASSGSRTGVGEQYF
>TRBV7-2|TRBD1|.|TRBJ2-7
TGTGCCAGCAGCTTAGGACTACGGACAGGGGGCGAGCAGTACTTC
CASSLGLRTGGEQYF
>TRBV6-5|TRBD1|few|TRBJ2-5
TGTGCCAGCAGTACACGACAGGGGGCCGAGACCCAGTACTTC
CASSTRQGAETQYF
>TRBV11-2|TRBD2|.|TRBJ2-7
TGTGCCAGCAGCTTAGATATCGGGTTAGCGGGACTTTCCTACGAGCAGTACTTC
CASSLDIGLAGLSYEQYF
>TRBV21-1|.|.|TRBJ2-1
TGTGCCAGCAGCAAAGTATTAGTGGCGGGAGTTACGGATGAGCAGTTCTTC
CASSKVLVAGVTDEQFF
>TRBV5-1|TRBD2|.|TRBJ2-7
TGCGCCAGCAGCTCAGGACTAGCGGGACCTTCCTCCTACGAGCAGTACTTC
CASSSGLAGPSSYEQYF
>TRBV28|TRBD2|once|TRBJ2-3
TGTGCCAGCGGGTGGACTAGCGGCGTCACAGATACGCAGTATTTT
CASGWTSGVTDTQYF
>TRBV24-1|TRBD1|.|TRBJ2-7
TGTGCCACCAGTGGGACAGGTGCCTACGAGCAGTACTTC
CATSGTGAYEQYF
>TRBV5-5|.|.|TRBJ2-1
TGTGCCAGCAGATTGCACGGGGTGTCCTACAATGAGCAGTTCTTC
CASRLHGVSYNEQFF
>TRBV6-1|.|.|TRBJ2-7
TGTGCCAGCAGTGAATCAGGGATTTCTAGGGAGCAGTACTTC
CASSESGISREQYF
>TRBV10-3|.|.|TRBJ2-7
TGTGCCATCAGTGAAAATCAGGGGAGGGACGAGCAGTACTTC
CAISENQGRDEQYF
>TRBV19|TRBD2|.|TRBJ2-7
TGTGCCAGTAGCTTTGATCTCAGCGGGAGAGCCTACGAGCAGTACTTC
CASSFDLSGRAYEQYF
>TRBV3-1/TRBV3-2|TRBD2|.|TRBJ2-1
TGTGCCAGCAGCCGCGGGGGGGGGCTTCAGGAGCAGTTCTTC
CASSRGGGLQEQFF
>TRBV9|TRBD1|.|TRBJ1-6
TGTGCCAGCAGCGTAGGCAGGGGGAATCATTCACCCCTCCACTTT
CASSVGRGNHSPLHF
>TRBV28|.|.|TRBJ1-5
TGTGCCAGCAGTCCCGCCAGGGAGGACAATCAGCCCCAGCATTTT
CASSPAREDNQPQHF
>TRBV24-1|.|.|TRBJ2-6
TGTGCCACCAGTGACCCGGGACTTACCGGGCCTGGGGCCAACGTCCTGACTTTC
CATSDPGLTGPGANVLTF
>TRBV10-2|.|.|TRBJ2-7
TGCGCCAGCAGTGAAACCCGGCAGGGAAACGAGCAGTACTTC
CASSETRQGNEQYF
>TRBV5-6|.|.|TRBJ1-2
TGTGCCAGCAGCTTGGGATCAGGGGTCCACTATGGCTACACCTTC
CASSLGSGVHYGYTF
>TRBV28|.|.|TRBJ2-7
TGTGCCAGCAGTTTCTGGCAAGGGGGCTACGAGCAGTACTTC
CASSFWQGGYEQYF
>TRBV7-8|.|.|TRBJ1-2
TGTGCCAGCAGCATAAAAGTCGCGAACCTTAACCATGGCTACACCTTC
CASSIKVANLNHGYTF
>TRBV2|TRBD1|.|TRBJ1-5
TGTGCCAGCAGCGCGGACAGGGGGCCAATGAGGGGCAATCAGCCCCAGCATTTT
CASSADRGPMRGNQPQHF
>TRBV29-1|TRBD2|.|TRBJ2-7
TGCAGCGTTGAAGTGACCTCGCGGACTAGCGGGATATTCTACGAGCAGTACTTC
CSVEVTSRTSGIFYEQYF
>TRBV14|TRBD2|.|TRBJ2-1
TGTGCCAGCAGCCATCCCGGGGCGGGAGTATGGGAGCAGTTCTTC
CASSHPGAGVWEQFF
>TRBV3-1/TRBV3-2|TRBD1|.|TRBJ2-7
TGTGCCAGCAGCCAAGTACCCCAGGGGGCCTACGAGCAGTACTTC
CASSQVPQGAYEQYF
>TRBV27|TRBD1|.|TRBJ2-7
TGTGCCAGCAGTTTAGTTAGTTCAGGGGGTCCCTACGAGCAGTACTTC
CASSLVSSGGPYEQYF
>TRBV6-2/TRBV6-3|TRBD2|.|TRBJ2-1
TGTGCCAGCAGCCTCTGGACTAGCGGGAGGGATGAGCAGTTCTTC
CASSLWTSGRDEQFF
>TRBV6-1|TRBD2|.|TRBJ2-7
TGTGCCAGCAGTGAAGACAGCGGGAGCTCCTACGAGCAGTACTTC
CASSEDSGSSYEQYF
>TRBV18|TRBD2|.|TRBJ2-5
TGTGCCAGCTCCCTACTAGCGGGAGGGGAAGAGACCCAGTACTTC
CASSLLAGGEETQYF
>TRBV27|TRBD2|.|TRBJ2-7
TGTGCCAGCAGTTTAACCGGGACTAGCGGCGAGCAGTACTTC
CASSLTGTSGEQYF